A single sample gave rise to the 7 T cell receptor beta chains below, sequenced in a study of radiation and T cells in renal cell carcinoma. The time point was: baseline pretreatment blood. Stated treatment: 15 Gy SBRT to primary tumor, nephrectomy 4 weeks later. Produced via immunoSEQ multiplex PCR; TCRdb's table is partial and in-frame only. Seen here are 87,000 or so clones, about 86% observed once, and the top ten hold 7.5% to 8.5%. The material sequenced was blood, taken from a patient whose treatment included radiotherapy and nephrectomy. The receptor set was obtained from a man between 45 and 60 years old with renal cell carcinoma.

The chain has TRBV28 and TRBJ1-2, with 7 bases aligning to TRBD1. The J segment lost 2 bases and the V segment lost 11 bases, leaving 2 bases of the junction unmatched. This CDR3 spans 11 amino acids. CDR1 and CDR2 (germline): MDHEN, SYDVKM. CDR3 in DNA: TGTGCCGTACAGGGGAACTATGGCTACACCTTC. Protein sequence: CAVQGNYGYTF.

The rearrangement joins TRBV29-1 to TRBJ2-5; TRBD1 aligns across 8 bases. The CDR3 length is 14 residues. Germline trimming cut 4 bases from V and 4 bases from J; bases unmatched to any gene: 8. Germline V gene lookup returns CDR1 SQVTM and CDR2 ANQGSEA. The DNA for the CDR3 is TGCAGCGTTGTAACCGGGACAGGAGTAGAGACCCAGTACTTC. It translates to CSVVTGTGVETQYF.

The chain joins TRBV9 to TRBJ2-3; TRBD2 matches at 12 bases. The CDR3 sequence is 17 residues long. CDR1 SGDLS and CDR2 YYNGEE come from the germline V gene. The V segment lost 2 bases and the J segment 3 bases; nucleotides outside the gene matches: 7. This chain's CDR3 is CASSVPSGGAGTDTQYF. Here the CDR3 DNA reads TGTGCCAGCAGCGTCCCTAGCGGGGGGGCTGGTACAGATACGCAGTATTTT.

The J gene is TRBJ2-3, the V gene TRBV19; 7 nucleotides match TRBD1. Germline CDR1 LNHDA, CDR2 SQIVND (reference sequence). The V segment lost 6 bases and the J segment 13 bases; nucleotides outside the gene matches: 10. The CDR3 covers 12 residues. Here the CDR3 DNA reads TGTGCCAGTAGCGAAAGGACAGGTAGTGAGTATTTT. Translating gives CASSERTGSEYF.

CDR3 region: CASSLLDGNSPLHF. The CDR3 DNA follows: TGTGCCAGCAGCTTATTAGATGGTAATTCACCCCTCCACTTT. The chain uses TRBV7-2 and TRBJ1-6; no firm D call. With 2 bases removed from V and 6 bases from J, the gap between germline ends came to 8 bases. The CDR3 is 14 amino acids. CDR1 is SGHTA and CDR2 is FQGNSA in the germline V gene.

The V call is TRBV27, the J call TRBJ2-7; no clear D gene. There are 14 residues in the CDR3. The ends were cut back, 6 bases at V and 3 bases at J, with 15 bases in the middle. The germline V gene has CDR1 MNHEY and CDR2 SMNVEV (reference sequence). CDR3: CASSQPAKYYEQYF. As DNA, the CDR3 is TGTGCCAGCAGCCAACCGGCCAAGTACTACGAGCAGTACTTC.

This clone is a singleton in its sample. At the DNA level, this CDR3 is encoded by other sequences in the same sample as well. The chain employs TRBV5-1 and TRBJ1-1; D is undetermined. The CDR3 sequence is 13 residues long. Trimming cost V 2 bases and J 0 bases, with 5 bases left between them. The germline V gene encodes CDR1 SGHRS and CDR2 YFSETQ. The CDR3 region is CASSLEVNTEAFF. As DNA, the CDR3 is TGCGCCAGCAGCTTAGAGGTGAACACTGAAGCTTTCTTT.